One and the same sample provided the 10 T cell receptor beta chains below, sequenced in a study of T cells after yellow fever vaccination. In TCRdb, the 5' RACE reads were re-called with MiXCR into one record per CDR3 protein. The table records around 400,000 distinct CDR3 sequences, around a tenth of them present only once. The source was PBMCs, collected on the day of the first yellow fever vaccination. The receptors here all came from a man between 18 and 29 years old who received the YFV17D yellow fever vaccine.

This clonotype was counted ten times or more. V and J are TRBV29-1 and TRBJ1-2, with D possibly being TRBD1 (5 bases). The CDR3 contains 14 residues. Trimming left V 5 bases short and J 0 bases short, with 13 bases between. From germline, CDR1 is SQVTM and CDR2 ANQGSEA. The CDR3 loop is CSVKGTLPNYGYTF. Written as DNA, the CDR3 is TGCAGCGTTAAAGGGACTTTGCCTAACTATGGCTACACCTTC.

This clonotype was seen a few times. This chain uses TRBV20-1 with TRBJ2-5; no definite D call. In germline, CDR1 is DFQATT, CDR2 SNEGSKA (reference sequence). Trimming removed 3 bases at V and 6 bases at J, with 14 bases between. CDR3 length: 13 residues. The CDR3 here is CSASRSALKTQYF. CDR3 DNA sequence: TGCAGTGCTAGTAGGAGCGCCTTAAAGACCCAGTACTTC.

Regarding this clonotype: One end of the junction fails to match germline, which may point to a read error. Here the CDR3 reads CASSLDRVGVTRETQYF. CDR3 coding DNA: TGTGCCAGCAGCCTAGACAGGGTCGGGGTTACAAGGGAGACCCAGTACTTC. The chain couples TRBV11-2 to TRBJ2-5, with 7 bases identical to TRBD1. Germline values: CDR1 SGHAT, CDR2 FQNNGV. This CDR3 contains 17 residues.

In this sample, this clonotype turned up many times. The CDR3 protein is CSVTGLEGYEQYF. The CDR3 coding sequence is TGCAGCGTAACGGGACTAGAGGGCTACGAGCAGTACTTC. The rearrangement uses TRBV29-1 and TRBJ2-7, with TRBD2 matching over 8 bases. V lost 6 bases, J lost 3 bases, and 7 bases stayed unmatched. This CDR3 comprises 13 residues. The germline V gene encodes CDR1 SQVTM and CDR2 ANQGSEA.

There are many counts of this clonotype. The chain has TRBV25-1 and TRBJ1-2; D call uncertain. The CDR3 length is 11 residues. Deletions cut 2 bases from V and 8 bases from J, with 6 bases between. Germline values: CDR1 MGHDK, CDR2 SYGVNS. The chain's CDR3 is CASSEQGGYTF. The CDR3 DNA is TGTGCCAGCAGTGAACAAGGAGGCTACACCTTC.

CDR3 nucleotides: TGTGCCAGCAGCGTAGACAAGTGGGGCGCCCAGTACTTC. Its protein product is CASSVDKWGAQYF. The V call is TRBV5-4, the J call TRBJ2-5; D perhaps matches TRBD1 (5 bases). The CDR3 length is 13 residues. CDR1 and CDR2 from the germline V gene are SGHNT and YYREEE (reference sequence). V was clipped by 4 bases and J by 9 bases, with 16 bases between them.

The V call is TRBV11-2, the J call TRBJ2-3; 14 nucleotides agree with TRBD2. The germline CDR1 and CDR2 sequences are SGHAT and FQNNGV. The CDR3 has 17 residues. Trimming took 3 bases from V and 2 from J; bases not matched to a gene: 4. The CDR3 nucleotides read TGTGCCAGCAGCTTGGGACTAGCGGGGGATTACACAGATACGCAGTATTTT. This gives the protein CASSLGLAGDYTDTQYF.

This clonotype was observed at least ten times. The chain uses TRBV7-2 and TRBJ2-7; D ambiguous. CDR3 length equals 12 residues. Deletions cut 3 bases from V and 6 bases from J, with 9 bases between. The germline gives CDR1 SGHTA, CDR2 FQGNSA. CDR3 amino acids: CASSFVAAEQYF. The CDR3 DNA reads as TGTGCCAGCAGCTTTGTTGCAGCCGAGCAGTACTTC.

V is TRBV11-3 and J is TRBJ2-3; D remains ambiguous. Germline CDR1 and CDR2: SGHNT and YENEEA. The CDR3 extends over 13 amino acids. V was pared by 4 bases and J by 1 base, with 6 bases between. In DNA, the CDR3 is TGTGCCAGCAGCTGGAGAGGCACAGATACGCAGTATTTT. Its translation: CASSWRGTDTQYF.

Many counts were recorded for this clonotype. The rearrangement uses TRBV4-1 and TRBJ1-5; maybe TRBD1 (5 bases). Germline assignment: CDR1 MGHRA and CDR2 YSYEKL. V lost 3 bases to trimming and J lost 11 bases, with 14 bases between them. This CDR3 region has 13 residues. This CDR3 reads CASSHDPQGSQHF. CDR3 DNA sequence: TGCGCCAGCAGCCACGACCCCCAGGGTTCCCAGCATTTT.